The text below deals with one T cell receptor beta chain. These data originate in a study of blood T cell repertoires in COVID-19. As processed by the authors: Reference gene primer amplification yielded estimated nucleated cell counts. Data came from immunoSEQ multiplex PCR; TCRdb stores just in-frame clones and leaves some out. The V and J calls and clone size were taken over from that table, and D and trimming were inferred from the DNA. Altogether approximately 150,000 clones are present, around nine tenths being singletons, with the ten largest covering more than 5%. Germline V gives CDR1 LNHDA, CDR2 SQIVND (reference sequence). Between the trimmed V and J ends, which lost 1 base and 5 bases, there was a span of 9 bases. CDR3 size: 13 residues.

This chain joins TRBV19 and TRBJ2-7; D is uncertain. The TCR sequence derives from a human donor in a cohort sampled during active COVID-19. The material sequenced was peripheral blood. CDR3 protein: CASSIAHSNEQYF. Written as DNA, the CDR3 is TGTGCCAGTAGTATAGCCCACAGTAACGAGCAGTACTTC.